This section outlines one T cell receptor beta chain sequence together with its context. Only a few counts were recorded for this clone. It has no known antigen specificity. Base qualities are not at hand, and no much larger clone is one base apart. The archived tumor blocks were obtained from patients to whom no neoadjuvant therapy had been administered before resection. For the preserved-tissue arm, the study drew on approximately 32 surgical resection samples taken from 25 or so pancreatic ductal adenocarcinoma patients who had not been treated previously. DNA for the resection arm was extracted from ten 5-micron curls of FFPE tumor cut next to the multiplex immunohistochemistry slide. The entry originates in a study of CXCR4 blockade with PD-1 therapy in pancreatic cancer (dated by TCRdb to between 2018 and 2021). Study-level background: The study analyzed resected pancreatic ductal adenocarcinoma using multiplex immunohistochemistry and TCRbeta immunosequencing, along with ex vivo slice culture to test PD-1 and CXCR4 blockade. To assess intratumoral heterogeneity, two geographically distinct regions from each of roughly six tumors were TCR-sequenced.

What the study reported, not specific to this receptor: Tumors showed clonal expansion, with mean productive clonality about 0.14 versus 0.05 in healthy blood, but clonality did not correlate with survival. Amino acid clone frequency correlated strongly with the number of distinct nucleotide rearrangements encoding it, suggesting convergent selection by common tumor antigens. Only TCRbeta chains were sequenced, so true antigen-specificity overlap of convergent dominant clones remained unconfirmed pending paired alpha-beta single-cell sequencing.

Using the immunoSEQ Assay at Adaptive Biotechnologies, the researchers immunosequenced TCRbeta CDR3 regions from the extracted DNA. Per the original workflow: To quantify the absolute abundance of each unique TCRbeta CDR3, sequences were collapsed and filtered. Clonality was calculated as 1 minus Pielou's evenness, using only productive in-frame rearrangements. Regional overlap was measured by following the top 100 nucleotide rearrangements across paired samples, and the Morisita index was used to compare paired samples with unrelated samples. The immunoSEQ Rearrangement Details tool was used to assess convergence of nucleotide rearrangements onto identical amino acid sequences. TCRdb carries this immuneACCESS record with in-frame sequences only. Its versions omit some clonotypes, under half of them owing to an unresolved V gene in the studies checked, with the rest unexplained. Clonal size and the V and J genes are those of that table, whereas D and trimming came from the DNA. For this sample the table gives roughly 15,000 clones, of which around three quarters were detected only once. More than 4.5% of the sample belongs to the ten largest clones.

The V end loses 1 base and the J end loses 4 bases, and a stretch of 13 bases separates them. CDR1 SGHDN and CDR2 FVKESK were looked up in the germline V gene. CDR3 length: 15 amino acids, cysteine to phenylalanine. The entry retains the CDR3 DNA only, 45 bases that are in frame from base 1. The sequence was collected from a human donor with pancreatic ductal adenocarcinoma. The specimen was tumor tissue. This receptor chain uses TRBV14 and TRBJ1-2, with the D gene not confidently named. The CDR3 sequence is CASSQASFARYGYTF. The DNA sequence is as follows: TGTGCCAGCAGCCAAGCATCCTTCGCCCGCTATGGCTACACCTTC.